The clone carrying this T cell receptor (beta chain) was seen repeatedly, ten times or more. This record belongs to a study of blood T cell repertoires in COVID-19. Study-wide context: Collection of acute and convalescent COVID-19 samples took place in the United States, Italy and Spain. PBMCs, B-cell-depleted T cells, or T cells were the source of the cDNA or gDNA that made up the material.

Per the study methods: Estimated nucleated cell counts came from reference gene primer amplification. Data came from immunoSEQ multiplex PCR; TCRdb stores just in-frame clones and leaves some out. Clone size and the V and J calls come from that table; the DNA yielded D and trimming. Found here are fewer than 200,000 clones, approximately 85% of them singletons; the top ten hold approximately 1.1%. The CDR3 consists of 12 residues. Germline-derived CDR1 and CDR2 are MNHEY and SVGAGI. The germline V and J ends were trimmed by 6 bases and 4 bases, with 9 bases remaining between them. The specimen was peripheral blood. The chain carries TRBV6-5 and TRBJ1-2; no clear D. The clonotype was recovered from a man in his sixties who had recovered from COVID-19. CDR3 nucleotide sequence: TGTGCCAGCAGGGAGCCTTTCTATGGCTACACCTTC. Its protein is CASREPFYGYTF.